A selection of T cell receptor beta chains follows, all from one sample in a study of technical replicates of blood from several donors. Using immunoSEQ multiplex PCR, the repertoire was profiled, and TCRdb retains in-frame clones only, with some absent. There are tens of thousands of clones in the sample; 92% occur only once, and 0.27% lies in the top ten. The source material was T cells isolated from PBMCs. These receptors came from a human donor in good health. Each CDR3 is given with its conserved first and last residue. Fields, in order: J gene, V gene, clone size, D gene, CDR3 DNA, CDR3 protein. The D gene is left open where the match is weak. Clone size is not always given. Where it is, it says once, few, many or a class for expanded clones.

J: TRBJ2-7; V: TRBV19; size: NA; D: NA; DNA: TGTGCCAGTAGTACGTACTCGACCTACGAGCAGTACTTC; CDR3: CASSTYSTYEQYF
J: TRBJ2-5; V: TRBV5-1; size: NA; D: TRBD1; DNA: TGCGCCAGCAGCGCCCCGGGACAGGGACAAGAGACCCAGTACTTC; CDR3: CASSAPGQGQETQYF
J: TRBJ1-4; V: TRBV6-1; size: NA; D: TRBD1; DNA: TGTGCCAGCAGACAGGGGCTTAATGAAAAACTGTTTTTT; CDR3: CASRQGLNEKLFF
J: TRBJ2-7; V: TRBV5-4; size: NA; D: TRBD2; DNA: TGTGCCAGCAGCCCGGGACTAGCGGGGGGCCAGAGGTACTTC; CDR3: CASSPGLAGGQRYF
J: TRBJ2-1; V: TRBV28; size: once; D: NA; DNA: TGTGCCAGCAGTTTATGGGCGGGATCCTCCAATGAGCAGTTCTTC; CDR3: CASSLWAGSSNEQFF
J: TRBJ1-2; V: TRBV4-2; size: NA; D: NA; DNA: TGTGCCAGCAGCCAAGATTGGCAGGCAGGGTATGGCTACACCTTC; CDR3: CASSQDWQAGYGYTF
J: TRBJ1-2; V: TRBV5-6; size: NA; D: TRBD1; DNA: TGTGCCAGCAGCCAGGACAGGGATGTGATCACCTTC; CDR3: CASSQDRDVITF
J: TRBJ2-7; V: TRBV9; size: NA; D: TRBD1; DNA: TGTGCCAGCAGCGGGAGGTCATTGAGGGGGCTTAACTTCTACGAGCAGTACTTC; CDR3: CASSGRSLRGLNFYEQYF
J: TRBJ1-2; V: TRBV6-5; size: NA; D: NA; DNA: TGTGCCTGCAGACAATTACCATATGGCTACACCTTC; CDR3: CACRQLPYGYTF
J: TRBJ1-1; V: TRBV18; size: NA; D: TRBD1; DNA: TGTGCCAGCTCGACAGGGATCATGAACACTGAAGCTTTCTTT; CDR3: CASSTGIMNTEAFF
J: TRBJ2-1; V: TRBV7-9; size: NA; D: TRBD2; DNA: TGTGCCAGCAGCTTAGGGGGGGTTAGCGGGAGCCGAGGTGAGCAGTTCTTC; CDR3: CASSLGGVSGSRGEQFF
J: TRBJ1-6; V: TRBV21-1; size: NA; D: NA; DNA: TGTGCCAGCAGCAAAGGGTACAGGAGTTCACCCCTCCACTTT; CDR3: CASSKGYRSSPLHF
J: TRBJ1-5; V: TRBV10-3; size: NA; D: NA; DNA: TGTGCCATCAGTGATATCGGGAGTCAGCCCCAGCATTTT; CDR3: CAISDIGSQPQHF
J: TRBJ2-5; V: TRBV27; size: NA; D: NA; DNA: TGTGCCAGCAGTTTCTCGAACAACCAAGAGACCCAGTACTTC; CDR3: CASSFSNNQETQYF
J: TRBJ2-3; V: TRBV5-1; size: NA; D: TRBD2; DNA: TGCGCCAGCAGCTTGAGTCTAGCGGGGGTTTCCACAGATACGCAGTATTTT; CDR3: CASSLSLAGVSTDTQYF